Listed below are T cell receptor beta chains from one sample, sequenced in a study of blood T cell repertoires in COVID-19. This table comes from immunoSEQ multiplex PCR, and its TCRdb copy is limited to in-frame clones, with some not included. Of roughly 200,000 clones listed, roughly three quarters are singletons. Sequencing input: peripheral blood. The receptors derive from a woman between 50 and 59 years old with active or convalescent COVID-19. The conserved cysteine and the conserved F or W are not part of the CDR3 here. Fields, in order: J gene, clone size, V gene, CDR3 protein. Some rows mark clone size as missing; the rest say once, few, many or name a class of expanded clone.

>TRBJ2-1|-|TRBV6-5
ASGKGLGRSGEQF
>TRBJ1-4|-|TRBV5-4
ASSREVGHEKLF
>TRBJ1-2|-|TRBV28
ASRPHGQGGGLLYGYT
>TRBJ1-4|-|TRBV9
ASSATGGAEVATNEKLF
>TRBJ2-7|once|TRBV18
ASSPLDGQEYEQY
>TRBJ1-5|-|TRBV12-3/TRBV12-4
ASGTGVGQPQH
>TRBJ2-1|-|TRBV19
ASSIAGGNNEQF
>TRBJ2-7|-|TRBV18
ASSPYRTYEQY
>TRBJ1-1|-|TRBV4-3
ASSQARTDGAF
>TRBJ1-1|-|TRBV19
ASSPRGSGTEAF
>TRBJ2-6|-|TRBV21-1
ASSKVGGPKSGANVLT
>TRBJ1-5|-|TRBV19
ASSGTGPQPQH
>TRBJ2-3|many|TRBV6-5
ASGRSTDTQY
>TRBJ1-3|-|TRBV19
ASSASTGGGNTIY
>TRBJ2-7|-|TRBV3-1/TRBV3-2
ASSHGGTDYEQY
>TRBJ2-5|once|TRBV30
AWSPLGLAGGRGTQY
>TRBJ2-3|-|TRBV30
AWSQPRTSTDTQY
>TRBJ2-5|-|TRBV4-2
ASSQDLAGLETQY
>TRBJ1-2|-|TRBV5-4
ASSLQGAPSYT
>TRBJ1-6|-|TRBV28
ASSLSRGTGVSLNNSPLH
>TRBJ1-1|-|TRBV6-2/TRBV6-3
ASSLRTLNTEAF
>TRBJ1-1|-|TRBV19
ASSRPGQGLTEAF
>TRBJ2-5|-|TRBV11-2
ASSHNRGSGETQY
>TRBJ2-7|-|TRBV4-3
ASSQSLSYEQY
>TRBJ2-5|-|TRBV5-4
ASSLFGGALQETQY
>TRBJ1-2|few|TRBV27
ASKPGQRLNYGYT
>TRBJ2-5|once|TRBV7-7
ASSLLSSGGLGPQETQY
>TRBJ2-1|-|TRBV2
ASRPDEAGDNEQF
>TRBJ2-7|-|TRBV7-2
ASSLKGTGSYEQY
>TRBJ2-5|-|TRBV5-4
ASSKGLAGQETQY
>TRBJ1-1|-|TRBV28
ASRPTGLGAEAF
>TRBJ2-5|-|TRBV6-5
ASSRLAGKQETQY
>TRBJ2-3|-|TRBV11-3
ASSSGQGTDTQY
>TRBJ2-2|once|TRBV14
ASSPIAGKGTGELF
>TRBJ2-3|-|TRBV4-1
ASSPTDRTGEDTQY
>TRBJ1-1|-|TRBV2
ASRSTGLSDTEAF
>TRBJ2-7|-|TRBV28
ASSSTRLYEQY
>TRBJ2-5|-|TRBV10-1
ASSRSGIGYQETQY
>TRBJ2-5|-|TRBV5-1
ASSQTEETQY
>TRBJ1-5|few|TRBV7-9
ASSLGGRRGQPQH
>TRBJ1-6|many|TRBV5-1
ASSLGHRGNSPLH
>TRBJ1-2|-|TRBV18
ASSPPGDRYGYT
>TRBJ1-3|-|TRBV5-6
ASSWGGSGNTIY
>TRBJ2-7|-|TRBV6-6
ASSYPNQVGSWY
>TRBJ2-6|-|TRBV28
ASSLTGGVIGNVLT
>TRBJ1-2|-|TRBV19
ASSTWDRSSNYGYT
>TRBJ2-7|-|TRBV7-6
ASSRGLAGYEQY
>TRBJ1-6|-|TRBV7-3
ASSIQGVSGNSPLH